Below are 21 T cell receptor beta chains sequenced from a single sample in a study of tumor-infiltrating lymphocytes in primary liver carcinoma. TCR beta cDNA came from roughly 450 ng total RNA, primed with a constant-region primer. Three nested multiplex PCR rounds, a slightly modified ARM-PCR, produced the libraries for TCR beta. With TRBV1-TRBV30 forward primers and a C-beta reverse primer, the first two PCR rounds were run for roughly 10 cycles each. TCRdb redid the calling of the multiplex PCR reads with MiXCR, one entry per CDR3 protein. This sample has 90,000 to 140,000 distinct CDR3 sequences, with around 80% found just once. It was from around 18-30 mg of unsorted bulk tissue that RNA and DNA were co-extracted. The source material was liver tumor tissue from sampling region 3. Subset specified: tumor region T3, left-lateral pole. The source is a man in his forties with primary liver carcinoma and hepatitis B virus infection.

Turning to this clonotype: Its ends do not fully match the called genes, so a read error is possible. The gene calls are TRBV11-2 and TRBJ2-2; TRBD2 is a possible D gene (5 bases). Germline V lookup: CDR1 SGHAT, CDR2 FQNNGV. This CDR3 spans 14 amino acids. CDR3 sequence (DNA): TGTGCCAGCAGCACAGACTCAGACACCGGGGAACTGTCTTTT. Translated: CASSTDSDTGELSF.

The chain carries TRBV20-1 and TRBJ1-5, with D perhaps TRBD1 (6 bases). The germline V and J ends were trimmed by 5 bases and 2 bases, with 13 bases remaining between them. Per the germline V gene, CDR1 is DFQATT and CDR2 is SNEGSKA (reference sequence). CDR3 size: 14 residues. CDR3 loop: CSAGGHNGNQPQHF. The DNA of the CDR3 is TGCAGTGCTGGGGGACACAATGGCAATCAGCCCCAGCATTTT.

Note on this clonotype: The conserved final phenylalanine or tryptophan is absent from the CDR3, which likely points to a read error. Because the CDR3's place on the DNA is in doubt, the DNA is left out and the CDR3 is given as listed by TCRdb. The genes are TRBV11-2 and TRBJ2-6; the table's D gene call, TRBD1, was not cross checked with the DNA. Per germline, CDR1 SGHAT and CDR2 FQNNGV. The CDR3 contains 21 residues when both ends are counted. CDR3 residues: CASSMGGVRGISLSGANVLTY.

This clonotype was counted once. Relative to the germline gene, one junction end is altered; a read error may explain this. The chain combines TRBV14 with TRBJ1-1; no clear D. This CDR3 region has 15 residues. Germline V CDR1 and CDR2: SGHDN, FVKESK. The CDR3 region has the DNA TGTACCAGTAGCCACCGTGGGGTCATGAACACTGAAGCTTTCTTT. The encoded protein is CTSSHRGVMNTEAFF.

The chain employs TRBV11-2 and TRBJ2-5, with D perhaps TRBD2 (6 bases). The CDR3 is made up of 15 amino acids. Trimming pared 1 base from V and 4 bases from J, leaving 13 bases between. The germline gives CDR1 SGHAT, CDR2 FQNNGV. Here the CDR3 reads CASSLGISGRETQYF. CDR3 bases: TGTGCCAGCAGCTTAGGGATTAGCGGACGAGAGACCCAGTACTTC.

This rearrangement joins TRBV11-2 to TRBJ2-5; D is unclear. Trimming pared 2 bases from V and 5 bases from J, leaving 12 bases between. CDR3 size: 14 residues. Germline V gene lookup returns CDR1 SGHAT and CDR2 FQNNGV. CDR3 region: CASSLYKGRETQYF. Written as DNA, the CDR3 is TGTGCCAGCAGCTTATACAAGGGTAGGGAGACCCAGTACTTC.

Points on this clonotype: A read error is likely, as this CDR3 ends without the conserved phenylalanine or tryptophan. The chain carries TRBV6-2 or TRBV6-3 and TRBJ1-5; the D is unclear. Germline V gene data show CDR1 as MNHEY and CDR2 as SVGEGT. The CDR3 consists of 13 residues. Deletions cut 2 bases from V and 5 bases from J, with 7 bases between. The CDR3 coding sequence is TGTGCCAGCAGTTACGACGGCTATCAGCCCCAGCATTCT. This sequence encodes CASSYDGYQPQHS.

The J gene is TRBJ2-3, the V gene TRBV7-2; D possibly matches TRBD1 or TRBD2 (7 bases each). The CDR3 covers 16 residues. Trimming took 5 bases from V and 3 from J, leaving 18 bases between them. The germline V gene encodes CDR1 SGHTA and CDR2 FQGNSA. CDR3 in DNA: TGTGCCAGCAGCCCACGACAGGGAGGGAGAACAGATACGCAGTATTTT. The encoded protein is CASSPRQGGRTDTQYF. The variable domain in full, completed from reference TRBV7-2 and TRBJ2-3, reads GAGVSQSPSNKVTEKGKDVELRCDPISGHTALYWYRQSLGQGLEFLIYFQGNSAPDKSGLPSDRFSAERTGGSVSTLTIQRTQQEDSAVYLCASSPRQGGRTDTQYFGPGTRLTVL.

As concerns this clonotype: The CDR3 carries no conserved terminal phenylalanine or tryptophan, so it likely arises from a read error. The chain links TRBV5-5 to TRBJ2-7; 12 nucleotides align to TRBD1. Germline assignment: CDR1 SGHKS and CDR2 YYEKEE (reference sequence). The length of the CDR3 is 15 residues. Trimming cost V 1 base and J 5 bases; bases outside gene matches: 4. The CDR3 DNA reads as TGTGCCAGCAGCTTGCCCGGGACAGGGGGCAACGAGCAGTACTTA. Its protein is CASSLPGTGGNEQYL.

This clonotype occurred many times. The rearrangement joins TRBV4-2 to TRBJ2-3; TRBD2 matches 14 bases. Trimming at V came to 4 bases and at J to 1 base, leaving 7 bases not matched to a gene. CDR1 LGHNA and CDR2 YNFKEQ come from the germline V gene. This CDR3 has 18 residues. The CDR3 DNA reads as TGTGCCAGCAGCCCGGGACTAGCGGGAGAGGTGGGCACAGATACGCAGTATTTT. It encodes CASSPGLAGEVGTDTQYF.

This rearrangement joins TRBV6-2 or TRBV6-3 to TRBJ1-2; D uncertain. Per germline, CDR1 MNHEY and CDR2 SVGEGT. V dropped 3 bases and J dropped 2 bases, with 7 bases sitting between them. There are 13 residues in the CDR3. The CDR3 DNA follows: TGTGCCAGCAGTTATGACTGCAACTATGGCTACACCTTC. Its translation is CASSYDCNYGYTF.

Worth noting for this clonotype: At one of its ends the junction is not consistent with the germline gene, which may arise from a read error. The chain combines TRBV28 with TRBJ2-7; D possibly matches TRBD1 or TRBD2 (5 bases each). The CDR3 has 15 residues. Per germline, CDR1 MDHEN and CDR2 SYDVKM. The CDR3 loop reads CASKRQGVPSYKQYF. CDR3 in DNA: TGTGCCAGCAAGAGGCAGGGAGTACCCTCCTACAAGCAGTATTTC.

Regarding this clonotype: One end of the junction does not line up with germline, which may come from a read error. V usage is TRBV10-3 and J usage is TRBJ1-1; D call uncertain. Looked up from germline, CDR1 is ENHRY and CDR2 is SYGVKD. The CDR3 covers 13 residues. CDR3 region: CVIIDRQNTEAFF. DNA for the CDR3: TGTGTCATCATTGATCGCCAGAACACTGAAGCTTTCTTT.

This clonotype was counted at least ten times. V gene TRBV5-6 combines with J gene TRBJ2-5, with 9 bases fitting TRBD1. Germline V gives CDR1 SGHDT, CDR2 YYEEEE. After removal of 4 bases from V and 0 bases from J, the junction contained 7 bases not matched to a gene. The CDR3 is 16 residues long. The CDR3 spells CASSEGQGYYQETQYF. The CDR3 DNA sequence: TGTGCCAGCAGCGAGGGACAGGGCTATTACCAAGAGACCCAGTACTTC.

A single count supports this clonotype. The chain couples TRBV12-3 or TRBV12-4 to TRBJ2-5, with D possibly TRBD2 on 5 matching bases. V was trimmed by 7 bases and J by 4 bases, leaving 13 bases between them. CDR3 length: 13 amino acids. Here the CDR3 reads CASNRSGIETQYF. The DNA of the CDR3 is TGTGCCAGCAACCGAAGCGGTATAGAGACCCAGTACTTC.

Of note for this clonotype: The germline gene is not matched at one end of the junction; a read error may be the cause. The rearrangement uses TRBV4-2 and TRBJ2-7; 11 positions match TRBD2. CDR3 length: 16 residues. The V gene's germline CDR1 is LGHNA and CDR2 YNFKEQ. DNA of the CDR3: TGTGCCAGCAGTCAAGATAGGACTAGCGGGTACTACGAGCAGTACTTC. Amino acids: CASSQDRTSGYYEQYF.

As regards this clonotype: The CDR3 carries no conserved terminal phenylalanine or tryptophan, so it likely arises from a read error. The chain joins TRBV28 to TRBJ2-3; D gene ambiguous. The germline gives CDR1 MDHEN, CDR2 SYDVKM. The CDR3 spans 14 residues. CDR3 region: CANSFEGGTDTQYS. DNA for the CDR3: TGTGCCAACAGTTTTGAAGGCGGCACAGATACGCAGTATTCT.

As to this clonotype: The final CDR3 position lacks the conserved phenylalanine or tryptophan, pointing to a likely read error. The chain links TRBV4-1 to TRBJ1-2, with unresolved D. In germline, CDR1 is MGHRA, CDR2 YSYEKL. The CDR3 is 20 amino acids. The CDR3 loop is CASSQEGYPPAAQPTYCYTL. The CDR3 coding sequence is TGCGCCAGCAGCCAAGAGGGGTACCCCCCCGCTGCCCAACCTACCTATTGCTACACCTTG.

As regards this clonotype: The CDR3 does not end in the conserved phenylalanine or tryptophan, so this is likely a read error. The rearrangement joins TRBV29-1 to TRBJ2-7, with D uncertain. The CDR3 has 12 amino acids. Germline CDR1 reads SQVTM; CDR2 reads ANQGSEA. The CDR3 region has the DNA TGCAGTATTGAATCAGCCCCCTACGAGCAGTACATC. Translating gives CSIESAPYEQYI.

The chain uses TRBV12-3 or TRBV12-4 and TRBJ2-5, with TRBD2 matching 7 bases. V dropped 10 bases and J dropped 5; count of bases not matched to a gene: 10. This CDR3 contains 13 residues. The CDR3 is CANSLSGTETQYF. Written as DNA, the CDR3 is TGTGCCAACAGCCTAAGCGGGACTGAGACCCAGTACTTC.

This chain connects TRBV7-9 to TRBJ2-5; tentatively, D is TRBD1 or TRBD2 (5 bases each). Trimming removed 5 bases from V and 5 bases from J, with 18 bases in between. CDR1 and CDR2 from the germline V gene are SEHNR and FQNEAQ (reference sequence). This CDR3 comprises 15 residues. CDR3 coding DNA: TGTGCCAGCAGCACTAGAGGGGCAGAACATGAGACCCAGTACTTC. This sequence encodes CASSTRGAEHETQYF.